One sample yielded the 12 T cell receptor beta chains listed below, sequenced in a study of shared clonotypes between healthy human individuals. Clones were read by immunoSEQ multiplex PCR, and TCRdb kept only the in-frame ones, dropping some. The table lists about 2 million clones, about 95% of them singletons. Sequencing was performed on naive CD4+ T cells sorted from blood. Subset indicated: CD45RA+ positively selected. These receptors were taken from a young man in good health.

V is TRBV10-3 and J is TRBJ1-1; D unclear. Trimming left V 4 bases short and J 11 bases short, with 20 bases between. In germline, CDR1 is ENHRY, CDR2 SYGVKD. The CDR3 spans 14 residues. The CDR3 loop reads CAISVSPEEARAFF. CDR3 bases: TGTGCCATCAGTGTTTCACCGGAGGAGGCTAGGGCTTTCTTT.

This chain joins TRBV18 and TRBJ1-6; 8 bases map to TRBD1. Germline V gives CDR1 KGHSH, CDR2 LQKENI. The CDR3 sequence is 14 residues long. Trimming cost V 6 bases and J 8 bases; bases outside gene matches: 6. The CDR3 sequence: CASSRQGLDSPLHF. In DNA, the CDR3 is TGTGCCAGCTCCAGACAGGGGTTAGATTCACCCCTCCACTTT.

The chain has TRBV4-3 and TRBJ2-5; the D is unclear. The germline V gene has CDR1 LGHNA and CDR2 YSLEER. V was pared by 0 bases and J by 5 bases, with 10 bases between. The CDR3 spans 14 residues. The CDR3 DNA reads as TGCGCCAGCAGCCAAGATCCAGTTCCCGAGACCCAGTACTTC. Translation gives CASSQDPVPETQYF.

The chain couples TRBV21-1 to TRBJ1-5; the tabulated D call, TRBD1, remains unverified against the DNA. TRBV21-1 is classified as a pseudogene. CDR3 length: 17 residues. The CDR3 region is CASSKVSPGLCNQPQHF. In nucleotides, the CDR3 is TGTGCCAGCAGCAAAGTGAGTCCAGGTCTTTGCAATCAGCCCCAGCATTTT.

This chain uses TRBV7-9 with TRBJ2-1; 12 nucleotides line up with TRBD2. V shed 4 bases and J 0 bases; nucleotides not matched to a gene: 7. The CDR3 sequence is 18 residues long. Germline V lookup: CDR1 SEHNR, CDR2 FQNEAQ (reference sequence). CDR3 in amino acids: CASSSTMGLAGSYNEQFF. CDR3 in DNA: TGTGCCAGCAGCTCAACGATGGGACTAGCGGGCTCCTACAATGAGCAGTTCTTC.

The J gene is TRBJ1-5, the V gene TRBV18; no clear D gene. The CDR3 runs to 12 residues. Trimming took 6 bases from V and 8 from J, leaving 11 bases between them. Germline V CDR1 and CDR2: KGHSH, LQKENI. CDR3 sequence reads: CASSRVGEPQHF. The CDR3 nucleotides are TGTGCCAGCTCCCGTGTGGGAGAGCCCCAGCATTTT.

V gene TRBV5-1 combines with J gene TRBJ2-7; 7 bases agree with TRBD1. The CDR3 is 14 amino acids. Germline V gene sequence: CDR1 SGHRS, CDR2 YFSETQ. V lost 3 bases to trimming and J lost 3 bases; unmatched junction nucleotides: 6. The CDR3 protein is CASSSDRAGYEQYF. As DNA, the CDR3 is TGCGCCAGCAGCTCCGACAGGGCCGGCTACGAGCAGTACTTC.

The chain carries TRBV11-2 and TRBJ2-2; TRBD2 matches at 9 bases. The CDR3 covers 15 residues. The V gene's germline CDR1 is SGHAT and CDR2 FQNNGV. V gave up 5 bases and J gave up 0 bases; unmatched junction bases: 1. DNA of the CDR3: TGTGCCAGCAGCGCGGGGGGGCCGAACACCGGGGAGCTGTTTTTT. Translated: CASSAGGPNTGELFF.

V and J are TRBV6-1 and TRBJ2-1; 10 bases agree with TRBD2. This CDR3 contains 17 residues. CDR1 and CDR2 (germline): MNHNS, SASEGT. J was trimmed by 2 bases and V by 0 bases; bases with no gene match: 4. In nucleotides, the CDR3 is TGTGCCAGCAGTGAAGCTTTAGCGGGGGGCGCCTACAATGAGCAGTTCTTC. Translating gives CASSEALAGGAYNEQFF.

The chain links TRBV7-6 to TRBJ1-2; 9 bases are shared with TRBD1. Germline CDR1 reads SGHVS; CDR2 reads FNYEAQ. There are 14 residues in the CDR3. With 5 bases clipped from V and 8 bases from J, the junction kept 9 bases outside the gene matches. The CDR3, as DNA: TGTGCCAGCAGCCATCCGGGACAGGGAGGGGGCTACACCTTC. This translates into CASSHPGQGGGYTF.

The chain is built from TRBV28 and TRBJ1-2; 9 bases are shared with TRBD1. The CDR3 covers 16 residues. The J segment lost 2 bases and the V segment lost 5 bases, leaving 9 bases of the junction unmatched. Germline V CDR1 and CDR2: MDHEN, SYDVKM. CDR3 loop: CASSIQGAQFNYGYTF. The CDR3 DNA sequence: TGTGCCAGCAGTATACAGGGGGCCCAGTTCAACTATGGCTACACCTTC.

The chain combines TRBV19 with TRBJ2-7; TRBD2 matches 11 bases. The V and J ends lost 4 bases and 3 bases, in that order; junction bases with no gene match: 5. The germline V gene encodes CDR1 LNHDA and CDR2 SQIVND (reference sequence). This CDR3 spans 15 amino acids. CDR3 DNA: TGTGCCAGTAGTAACCGACTAGCGGGAAGCTACGAGCAGTACTTC. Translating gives CASSNRLAGSYEQYF.